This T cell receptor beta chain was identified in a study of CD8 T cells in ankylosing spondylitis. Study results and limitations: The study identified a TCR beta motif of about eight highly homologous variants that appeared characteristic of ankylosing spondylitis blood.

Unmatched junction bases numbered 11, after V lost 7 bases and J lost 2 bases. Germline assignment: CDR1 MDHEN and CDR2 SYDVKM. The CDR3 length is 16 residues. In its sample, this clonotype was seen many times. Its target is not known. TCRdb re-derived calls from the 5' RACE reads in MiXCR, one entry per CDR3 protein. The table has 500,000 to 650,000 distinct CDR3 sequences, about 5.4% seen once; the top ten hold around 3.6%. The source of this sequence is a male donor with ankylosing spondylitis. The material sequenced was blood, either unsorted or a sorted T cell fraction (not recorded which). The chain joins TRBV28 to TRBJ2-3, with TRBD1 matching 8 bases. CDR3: CASIYRTGFNTDTQYF. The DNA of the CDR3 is TGTGCCAGCATCTACCGGACAGGGTTCAACACAGATACGCAGTATTTT. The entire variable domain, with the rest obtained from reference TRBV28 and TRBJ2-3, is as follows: DVKVTQSSRYLVKRTGEKVFLECVQDMDHENMFWYRQDPGLGLRLIYFSYDVKMKEKGDIPEGYSVSREKKERFSLILESASTNQTSMYLCASIYRTGFNTDTQYFGPGTRLTVL.